The present T cell receptor beta chain was sequenced within a study of T-cell reconstitution after alpha-beta-depleted transplantation in children. Study-wide results and caveats: There were reportedly several hundred expanded graft clones from which alpha-beta T cells came about two months after transplant. The study traced high day-60 TCRbeta diversity in some patients to surviving recipient T cells and thymic progenitors.

The CDR3 length is 14 residues. Germline V gene lookup returns CDR1 SEHNR and CDR2 FQNEAQ (reference sequence). V dropped 6 bases and J dropped 3; count of bases not matched to a gene: 3. This clonotype appeared a few times. What it binds is unknown. A library of TCRbeta sequences, prepared with unique molecular identifiers, was generated. TCRdb processed the PCR reads anew with MiXCR; each CDR3 protein has one entry. Of 550,000 to 800,000 distinct CDR3 sequences in the sample, approximately 14% were seen once. This receptor was obtained from a girl aged 2-10 years with congenital amegakaryocytic thrombocytopenia, due to receive a stem cell transplant. This sequence joins TRBV7-9 and TRBJ2-1; the match to TRBD2 covers 9 bases. The sequencing used PBMCs, collected before TCRalphabeta/CD19-depleted stem cell transplant. CDR3 sequence (DNA): TGTGCCAGCAGTAGACTAGCGGTCTACAATGAGCAGTTCTTC. Its translation: CASSRLAVYNEQFF.